The 16 T cell receptor beta chains given below trace back to one sample, sequenced in a study of blood T cells in healthy people across ages. The second PCR ran roughly 6 to 11 cycles with a sample-barcoded 5' primer and J-beta primers. From the 5' RACE reads, TCRdb called clonotypes with MiXCR, one entry per CDR3 protein. The table lists approximately 800,000 distinct CDR3 sequences, around three fifths of them singletons. Sequenced input: blood. These receptors were collected from a man aged 40-49 years in good health.

This clonotype was seen only a few times. V usage is TRBV20-1 and J usage is TRBJ2-1; no firm D call. Germline V lookup: CDR1 DFQATT, CDR2 SNEGSKA (reference sequence). V lost 6 bases and J 6 bases, leaving 24 bases between the germline ends. This CDR3 is built from 16 residues. In DNA form, the CDR3 reads TGCAGTGCCACAATGCGAGTGGAAGGTCCTCGCAATGAGCAGTTCTTC. As protein: CSATMRVEGPRNEQFF.

The table lists this clonotype with a few counts. For the CDR3, the DNA is TGTGCCAGCAGCCGAGGGACTAGCGGGGGGGCTAACAATGAGCAGTTCTTC. Protein product: CASSRGTSGGANNEQFF. This sequence joins TRBV7-6 and TRBJ2-1; 16 bases match TRBD2. Germline V CDR1 and CDR2: SGHVS, FNYEAQ. CDR3 length: 17 amino acids. With V trimmed by 5 bases and J by 5 bases, 6 bases remained unmatched.

The V gene is TRBV7-2, the J gene TRBJ2-6; tentatively, D is TRBD1 (5 bases). The ends were cut back, 1 base at V and 1 base at J, with 11 bases in the middle. The CDR3 has 17 residues. Germline CDR1 SGHTA, CDR2 FQGNSA. The CDR3 loop is CASSLDGGASGANVLTF. CDR3 sequence (DNA): TGTGCCAGCAGCTTAGATGGTGGGGCATCTGGGGCCAACGTCCTGACTTTC.

This chain connects TRBV21-1 to TRBJ2-7; the table names TRBD2, a call not compared with the DNA. TRBV21-1 has pseudogene status. The CDR3 is 16 amino acids. Here the CDR3 reads CASSKAAGREHYEQYF. CDR3 DNA: TGTGCCAGCAGCAAAGCCGCGGGGAGGGAACACTACGAGCAGTACTTC.

As concerns this clonotype: Its ends do not fully match the called genes, so a read error is possible. The chain joins TRBV9 to TRBJ1-2, with TRBD1 identical over 9 bases. This CDR3 has 14 residues. Germline values: CDR1 SGDLS, CDR2 YYNGEE. The CDR3, as DNA: TGTGCCAGCAGCGTCGGACAGGGGAAATATGACTACACCTTC. It specifies CASSVGQGKYDYTF.

The rearrangement uses TRBV30 and TRBJ2-5; perhaps TRBD2 as D (7 bases). The germline V gene encodes CDR1 GTSNPN and CDR2 SVGIG (reference sequence). V gave up 5 bases and J gave up 5 bases, with 15 bases separating them. The CDR3 sequence is 13 residues long. In nucleotides, the CDR3 is TGTGCCTGGGGTGCGCGGGGGCGGGAGACCCAGTACTTC. Encoded protein: CAWGARGRETQYF.

The gene calls are TRBV20-1 and TRBJ2-3; TRBD2 matches 10 bases. Per germline, CDR1 DFQATT and CDR2 SNEGSKA (reference sequence). This CDR3 has 14 amino acids. The V gene end was trimmed by 6 bases and the J gene end by 4 bases; junction bases not matched to a gene: 7. The CDR3 reads CSAEIAGGPDTQYF. CDR3 DNA: TGCAGTGCCGAAATAGCGGGGGGCCCAGATACGCAGTATTTT.

This sequence joins TRBV6-5 and TRBJ2-5; TRBD2 matches at 13 bases. Unmatched junction bases numbered 7, after V lost 7 bases and J lost 2 bases. This CDR3 is built from 16 residues. Germline-derived CDR1 and CDR2 are MNHEY and SVGAGI. CDR3 nucleotides: TGTGCCAGCAAGACTAGCGGGGGGCCCCCACAAGAGACCCAGTACTTC. Amino acid sequence: CASKTSGGPPQETQYF.

This rearrangement joins TRBV7-2 to TRBJ1-1, with 7 bases lining up with TRBD1. Germline CDR1 and CDR2: SGHTA and FQGNSA. The CDR3 is 16 residues long. The ends lost 5 bases at V and 1 base at J; junction bases unmatched: 10. The chain's CDR3 is CASSPRRQGQNTEAFF. In DNA form, the CDR3 reads TGTGCCAGCAGCCCCCGACGACAGGGACAGAACACTGAAGCTTTCTTT.

The chain combines TRBV7-9 with TRBJ2-3, with D unclear. The CDR3 consists of 12 residues. The germline V gene has CDR1 SEHNR and CDR2 FQNEAQ (reference sequence). Deletions cut 5 bases from V and 7 bases from J, with 10 bases between. The CDR3 DNA follows: TGTGCCAGCAGCAATAGTGGGAATACGCAGTATTTT. This translates into CASSNSGNTQYF.

This clonotype was found a few times. The gene calls are TRBV28 and TRBJ2-3, with D unresolved. This CDR3 spans 15 amino acids. V was trimmed by 5 bases and J by 0 bases, leaving 12 bases between them. Germline lookup yields CDR1 MDHEN and CDR2 SYDVKM. For the CDR3, the DNA is TGTGCCAGCAGTATAAGAACGGACAGCACAGATACGCAGTATTTT. Protein product: CASSIRTDSTDTQYF.

This clonotype was seen only a few times. The chain carries TRBV6-1 and TRBJ2-3, with TRBD2 matching 12 bases. Germline values: CDR1 MNHNS, CDR2 SASEGT. The CDR3 is made up of 18 amino acids. V shed 6 bases and J 0 bases; nucleotides not matched to a gene: 10. The chain's CDR3 is CASSPGLAGGLSTDTQYF. CDR3 in DNA: TGTGCCAGCAGCCCCGGGCTAGCGGGGGGGCTCAGCACAGATACGCAGTATTTT.

The chain links TRBV29-1 to TRBJ2-1, with 8 bases that match TRBD1. This CDR3 has 14 amino acids. V trimming: 7 bases; J trimming: 3 bases; junction bases outside the gene matches: 8. Germline V lookup: CDR1 SQVTM, CDR2 ANQGSEA. CDR3 coding DNA: TGCAGCGGTGCCAGGACAGGGATCTACAATGAGCAGTTCTTC. Protein product: CSGARTGIYNEQFF.

This clonotype occurred a few times. The gene calls are TRBV24-1 and TRBJ2-1; no clear D. V lost 4 bases, J lost 0 bases, and 12 bases lay in between. This CDR3 has 16 amino acids. Germline CDR1 KGHDR, CDR2 SFDVKD. The CDR3 region has the DNA TGTGCCACCAGTGAAACGGGCCTTAGCTCCTACAATGAGCAGTTCTTC. This sequence encodes CATSETGLSSYNEQFF.

V gene TRBV29-1 combines with J gene TRBJ2-7, with TRBD1 as a possible D gene (5 bases). Deletions cut 7 bases from V and 2 bases from J, with 15 bases between. Germline V CDR1 and CDR2: SQVTM, ANQGSEA. The CDR3 sequence is 13 residues long. CDR3 DNA: TGCAGCGGCCGCAGGGCACGACCCTACGAGCAGTACTTC. It codes for CSGRRARPYEQYF.

The chain links TRBV24-1 to TRBJ2-1; D perhaps matches TRBD2 (5 bases). The CDR3 sequence is 16 residues long. V lost 6 bases and J 8 bases, leaving 22 bases between the germline ends. The germline V gene encodes CDR1 KGHDR and CDR2 SFDVKD. Here the CDR3 DNA reads TGTGCCACCAGTAAAGCCTACGGGAAGGCATTCGATGAGCAGTTCTTC. Its protein is CATSKAYGKAFDEQFF.